Shown below are 30 T cell receptor beta chains from a single sample sequenced in a study of cytomegalovirus exposure and HLA in healthy donors. The PCR contained 60 Vbeta and 13 Jbeta primers. Sequenced by immunoSEQ multiplex PCR; TCRdb stores in-frame clones only, minus some. The data contain some 93,000 clones, around 73% of them singletons. The specimen was PBMCs. Receptors were obtained from a woman between 40 and 50 years old in good health and CMV-seronegative.

The CDR3, as DNA: TGCAGCGGCGCGGGGAATAGAGCGGAGACCCAGTACTTC. Translating gives CSGAGNRAETQYF. The chain carries TRBV29-1 and TRBJ2-5, with a weak D call TRBD2 (6 bases). The V end was cut by 7 bases, the J end by 5 bases, with 17 bases between. CDR1 is SQVTM and CDR2 is ANQGSEA in the germline V gene. CDR3 length equals 13 residues.

The genes are TRBV14 and TRBJ2-7; D unresolved. Trimming removed 4 bases at V and 4 bases at J, with 11 bases between. The CDR3 is made up of 13 amino acids. Germline values: CDR1 SGHDN, CDR2 FVKESK. Here the CDR3 reads CASSLRVFYEQYF. CDR3 nucleotide sequence: TGTGCCAGCAGCCTCCGGGTCTTTTACGAGCAGTACTTC.

The chain carries TRBV7-3 and TRBJ2-3; 12 bases are a match to TRBD2. The CDR3 extends over 15 amino acids. The trim removed 10 bases at V and 4 bases at J, leaving 9 bases unmatched. Germline-derived CDR1 and CDR2 are SGHTA and FQGTGA. The CDR3 is CATSSGRAGADTQYF. The CDR3 nucleotides read TGTGCCACCTCTAGCGGGAGGGCAGGCGCAGATACGCAGTATTTT.

This chain uses TRBV6-5 with TRBJ2-7; TRBD1 is a possible D gene (5 bases). The CDR3 loop spans 10 amino acids. Germline assignment: CDR1 MNHEY and CDR2 SVGAGI. V was cut by 6 bases and J by 5 bases, with 5 bases left in between. CDR3 in amino acids: CASRGHEQYF. The CDR3 bases are TGTGCCAGCAGGGGGCACGAGCAGTACTTC.

The chain combines TRBV9 with TRBJ2-7; D possibly corresponds to TRBD1 (6 bases). Trimming shortened V by 4 bases and J by 6 bases, and 14 bases separated the two germline ends. The CDR3 sequence is 13 residues long. Germline V lookup: CDR1 SGDLS, CDR2 YYNGEE. CDR3 amino acids: CASSPGHRGEQYF. CDR3 coding DNA: TGTGCCAGCAGCCCGGGACACCGCGGCGAGCAGTACTTC. The variable domain in full, with the rest retrieved from reference TRBV9 and TRBJ2-7, is DSGVTQTPKHLITATGQRVTLRCSPRSGDLSVYWYQQSLDQGLQFLIQYYNGEERAKGNILERFSAQQFPDLHSELNLSSLELGDSALYFCASSPGHRGEQYFGPGTRLTVT.

The rearrangement links TRBV4-1 to TRBJ1-4; D might be TRBD1 (6 bases). Germline V lookup: CDR1 MGHRA, CDR2 YSYEKL. V was clipped by 1 base and J by 4 bases, with 19 bases between them. This CDR3 region has 18 residues. The CDR3 here is CASSQVLNLQGINEKLFF. The CDR3 DNA reads TGCGCCAGCAGCCAAGTCTTAAACCTACAGGGAATTAATGAAAAACTGTTTTTT.

V gene TRBV19 combines with J gene TRBJ2-7; D is possibly TRBD1 (5 bases). The V gene's germline CDR1 is LNHDA and CDR2 SQIVND (reference sequence). This CDR3 spans 13 amino acids. V gave up 5 bases and J gave up 6 bases, with 14 bases separating them. Here the CDR3 reads CASSAKQGSEQYF. CDR3 nucleotide sequence: TGTGCCAGTAGTGCAAAGCAGGGAAGCGAGCAGTACTTC.

This clone has only a few counts. The chain combines TRBV25-1 with TRBJ2-7; 8 bases line up with TRBD2. The CDR3 is 13 amino acids. Trimming at V came to 5 bases and at J to 2 bases, leaving 2 bases not matched to a gene. CDR1 and CDR2 from the germline V gene are MGHDK and SYGVNS. CDR3 amino acids: CASSRGGPYEQYF. CDR3 nucleotide sequence: TGTGCCAGCAGTCGGGGGGGACCCTACGAGCAGTACTTC.

The DNA for the CDR3 is TGTGCCACACGACCGGGACTAGCGGGAGGGCCTTCCTACGAGCAGTACTTC. Amino acids: CATRPGLAGGPSYEQYF. V usage is TRBV2 and J usage is TRBJ2-7, with 16 bases aligning to TRBD2. The length of the CDR3 is 17 residues. V lost 10 bases to trimming and J lost 1 base; unmatched junction nucleotides: 10. Looked up from germline, CDR1 is SNHLY and CDR2 is FYNNEI.

This clone was observed a few times. V usage is TRBV18 and J usage is TRBJ1-1; D is possibly TRBD1 (5 bases). The CDR3 covers 13 residues. Germline V gene data show CDR1 as KGHSH and CDR2 as LQKENI. Trimming removed 3 bases at V and 5 bases at J, with 10 bases between. CDR3 bases: TGTGCCAGCTCACCGGTGGGGGGGACTGAAGCTTTCTTT. Protein product: CASSPVGGTEAFF.

The rearrangement joins TRBV7-9 to TRBJ1-2, with 7 bases that match TRBD1. Per the germline V gene, CDR1 is SEHNR and CDR2 is FQNEAQ (reference sequence). V lost 3 bases to trimming and J lost 3 bases; unmatched junction nucleotides: 1. The CDR3 is 13 amino acids. In nucleotides, the CDR3 is TGTGCCAGCAGCTTCGGACAGGACTATGGCTACACCTTC. It yields the protein CASSFGQDYGYTF.

The chain recombines TRBV27 with TRBJ2-1, with D possibly TRBD1 on 7 matching bases. This CDR3 has 12 amino acids. Deletions cut 3 bases from V and 9 bases from J, with 9 bases between. The germline V gene encodes CDR1 MNHEY and CDR2 SMNVEV (reference sequence). CDR3 coding DNA: TGTGCCAGCAGTTTTCAGGGGGGTGAGCAGTTCTTC. It codes for CASSFQGGEQFF.

The gene calls are TRBV28 and TRBJ1-4; 8 nucleotides match TRBD1. CDR1 MDHEN and CDR2 SYDVKM come from the germline V gene. The J segment lost 2 bases and the V segment lost 3 bases, leaving 2 bases of the junction unmatched. The CDR3 extends over 15 amino acids. The CDR3 coding sequence is TGTGCCAGCAGTTTGACAGGGGTGACTAATGAAAAACTGTTTTTT. Translated: CASSLTGVTNEKLFF.

The chain couples TRBV7-2 to TRBJ2-7; 7 bases are a match to TRBD2. Germline trimming cut 1 base from V and 2 bases from J; bases unmatched to any gene: 2. Germline values: CDR1 SGHTA, CDR2 FQGNSA. The CDR3 sequence is 14 residues long. The CDR3 reads CASSLGLAPYEQYF. Here the CDR3 DNA reads TGTGCCAGCAGCTTAGGACTAGCTCCCTACGAGCAGTACTTC.

CDR3 sequence: CASSLLPKYEQYF. CDR3 bases: TGTGCCAGCAGTTTACTACCGAAATACGAGCAGTACTTC. The chain has TRBV28 and TRBJ2-5; D unclear. TRBJ2-7 matches the DNA end more closely, so the J call is doubtful. The CDR3 is 13 amino acids. Germline CDR1 and CDR2: MDHEN and SYDVKM.

The gene calls are TRBV15 and TRBJ2-3; TRBD2 is a possible D gene (6 bases). V dropped 8 bases and J dropped 0 bases, with 9 bases sitting between them. CDR1 LNHNV and CDR2 YYDKDF come from the germline V gene (reference sequence). The CDR3 sequence is 13 residues long. CDR3 sequence (DNA): TGTGCCACCCGGGACTCCAGCACAGATACGCAGTATTTT. Translation gives CATRDSSTDTQYF.

The J gene is TRBJ2-7, the V gene TRBV28; TRBD2 aligns across 10 bases. The J segment lost 4 bases and the V segment lost 6 bases, leaving 15 bases of the junction unmatched. The CDR3 is 17 residues long. Germline CDR1 reads MDHEN; CDR2 reads SYDVKM. The CDR3: CASSTEREGRRAYEQYF. Written as DNA, the CDR3 is TGTGCCAGCAGCACTGAGCGGGAGGGCCGAAGGGCGTACGAGCAGTACTTC.

This clone was seen only once. The V call is TRBV29-1, the J call TRBJ2-1, with a weak D call TRBD1 (5 bases). The CDR3 length is 12 residues. Germline V lookup: CDR1 SQVTM, CDR2 ANQGSEA. Trimming removed 4 bases from V and 5 bases from J, with 9 bases in between. The CDR3 nucleotides read TGCAGCGTTGGATGGGGCGACAATGAGCAGTTCTTC. It encodes CSVGWGDNEQFF.

This chain uses TRBV5-1 with TRBJ1-1; a weak D match, TRBD1 (5 bases). Germline V gene data show CDR1 as SGHRS and CDR2 as YFSETQ. Trimming pared 4 bases from V and 6 bases from J, leaving 13 bases between. This CDR3 has 13 residues. The DNA of the CDR3 is TGCGCCAGCAGCCTCGACAGCTCCGCTGAAGCTTTCTTT. Protein sequence: CASSLDSSAEAFF.

The rearrangement uses TRBV9 and TRBJ2-5; 7 bases line up with TRBD1. The germline gives CDR1 SGDLS, CDR2 YYNGEE. Trimming took 4 bases from V and 1 from J; bases not matched to a gene: 4. This CDR3 is built from 14 residues. For the CDR3, the DNA is TGTGCCAGCAGCACGGGGACAGCCCAAGAGACCCAGTACTTC. This gives the protein CASSTGTAQETQYF.

V is TRBV4-2 and J is TRBJ2-7; no clear D. This CDR3 is built from 14 residues. Germline V gene sequence: CDR1 LGHNA, CDR2 YNFKEQ. The V gene lost 0 bases and the J gene lost 2 bases, with 8 bases spanning the gap. The DNA of the CDR3 is TGTGCCAGCAGCCAAGACTTAGTTCCCTACGAGCAGTACTTC. Translating gives CASSQDLVPYEQYF.

The rearrangement links TRBV19 to TRBJ1-1, with TRBD1 matching over 9 bases. The CDR3 consists of 15 residues. The germline CDR1 and CDR2 sequences are LNHDA and SQIVND (reference sequence). Trimming removed 5 bases from V and 5 bases from J; junction bases left unmatched: 9. In nucleotides, the CDR3 is TGTGCCAGTAGTTTCAACAGGGGGCGGAGGACTGAAGCTTTCTTT. Amino acids: CASSFNRGRRTEAFF.

V and J are TRBV27 and TRBJ1-6; D not resolved. Germline values: CDR1 MNHEY, CDR2 SMNVEV (reference sequence). Trimming cost V 2 bases and J 6 bases, with 11 bases left between them. The CDR3 has 15 amino acids. The CDR3 is CASSLPRGFNSPLHF. The CDR3 DNA reads TGTGCCAGCAGTTTACCCCGGGGATTTAATTCACCCCTCCACTTT.

This clone appeared a single time. The chain has TRBV10-3 and TRBJ2-5; 9 bases map to TRBD1. CDR1 is ENHRY, CDR2 SYGVKD, per germline. J gave up 7 bases and V 6 bases, and 9 bases lay outside the gene matches. The CDR3 covers 14 residues. The CDR3 bases are TGTGCCATCAGCCGGACAGGGGAAGAAGGGACCCAGTACTTC. It is translated as CAISRTGEEGTQYF.

The chain combines TRBV5-6 with TRBJ2-7, with 13 positions matching TRBD2. Germline lookup yields CDR1 SGHDT and CDR2 YYEEEE. The CDR3 runs 17 residues. V lost 3 bases to trimming and J lost 5 bases; unmatched junction nucleotides: 11. CDR3 sequence (DNA): TGTGCCAGCAGCTCCTACCCCCGTGGACTAGCGGGAGACGAGCAGTACTTC. It translates to CASSSYPRGLAGDEQYF.

This chain joins TRBV29-1 and TRBJ1-2; D call uncertain. This CDR3 spans 11 amino acids. The V end lost 7 bases, the J end lost 2 bases, and 8 bases lay between the germline ends. Germline CDR1 and CDR2: SQVTM and ANQGSEA. DNA for the CDR3: TGCAGCGAGACCAGGAACTATGGCTACACCTTC. This translates into CSETRNYGYTF.

The chain has TRBV6-1 and TRBJ1-1; possibly TRBD1 for D (5 bases). The V gene's germline CDR1 is MNHNS and CDR2 SASEGT. The CDR3 extends over 15 amino acids. Between the trimmed V and J ends, which lost 5 bases and 3 bases, there was a span of 16 bases. The CDR3 reads CASSTRTSGDTEAFF. The CDR3 bases are TGTGCCAGCAGTACTCGTACCTCGGGGGACACTGAAGCTTTCTTT.

The chain combines TRBV27 with TRBJ1-5; D is unresolved. Germline assignment: CDR1 MNHEY and CDR2 SMNVEV (reference sequence). This CDR3 has 16 amino acids. Between the trimmed V and J ends, which lost 1 base and 2 bases, there was a span of 12 bases. In nucleotides, the CDR3 is TGTGCCAGCAGTTTATTGCAGCCCGGGGGCAATCAGCCCCAGCATTTT. Its translation is CASSLLQPGGNQPQHF.

The V call is TRBV6-5, the J call TRBJ2-7, with a weak D call TRBD1 (5 bases). V lost 8 bases, J lost 3 bases, and 14 bases lay in between. The CDR3 has 13 residues. CDR1 and CDR2 from the germline V gene are MNHEY and SVGAGI. The CDR3 here is CASRTPGHYEQYF. DNA of the CDR3: TGTGCCAGCCGAACCCCAGGGCACTACGAGCAGTACTTC.

V and J are TRBV6-1 and TRBJ1-3; D is uncertain. Germline CDR1 reads MNHNS; CDR2 reads SASEGT. With 4 bases removed from V and 5 bases from J, the gap between germline ends came to 6 bases. The CDR3 runs 12 residues. CDR3: CASSGPRNTIYF. The CDR3 region has the DNA TGTGCCAGCAGTGGGCCTCGAAACACCATATATTTT.